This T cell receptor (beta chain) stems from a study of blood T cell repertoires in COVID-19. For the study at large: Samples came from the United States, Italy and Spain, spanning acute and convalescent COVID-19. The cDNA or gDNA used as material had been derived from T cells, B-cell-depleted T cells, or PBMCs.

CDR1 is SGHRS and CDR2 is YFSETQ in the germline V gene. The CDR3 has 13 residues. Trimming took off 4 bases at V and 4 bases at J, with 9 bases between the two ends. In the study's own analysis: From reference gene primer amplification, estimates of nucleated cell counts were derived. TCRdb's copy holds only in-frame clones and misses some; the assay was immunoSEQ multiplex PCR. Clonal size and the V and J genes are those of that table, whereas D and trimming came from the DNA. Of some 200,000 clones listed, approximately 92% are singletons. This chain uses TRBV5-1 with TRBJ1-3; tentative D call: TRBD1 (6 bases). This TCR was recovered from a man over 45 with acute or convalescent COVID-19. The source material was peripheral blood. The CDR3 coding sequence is TGCGCCAGCAGCGACAGGACGGGAAACACCATATATTTT. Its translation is CASSDRTGNTIYF.